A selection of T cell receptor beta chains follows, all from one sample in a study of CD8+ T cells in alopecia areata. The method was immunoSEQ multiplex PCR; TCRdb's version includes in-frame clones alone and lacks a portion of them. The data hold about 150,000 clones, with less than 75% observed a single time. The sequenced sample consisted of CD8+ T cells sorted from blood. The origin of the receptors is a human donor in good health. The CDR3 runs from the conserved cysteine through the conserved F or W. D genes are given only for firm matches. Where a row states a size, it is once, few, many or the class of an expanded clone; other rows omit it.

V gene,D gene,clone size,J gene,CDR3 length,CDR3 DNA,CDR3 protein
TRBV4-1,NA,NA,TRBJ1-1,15,TGCGCCAGCAGCCAGCGTTTGGGGCTGAACACTGAAGCTTTCTTT,CASSQRLGLNTEAFF
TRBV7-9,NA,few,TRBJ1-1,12,TGTGCCAGCAGGGAACCCCCGGGGCAGGCTTTCTTT,CASREPPGQAFF
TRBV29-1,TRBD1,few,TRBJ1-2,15,TGCAGCGTTGAAGAGCAGGACAGGATTTTCTATGGCTACACCTTC,CSVEEQDRIFYGYTF
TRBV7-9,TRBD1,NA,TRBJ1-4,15,TGTGCCAGCAGCTCCTCGGACAGGGAGGATGAAAAACTGTTTTTT,CASSSSDREDEKLFF
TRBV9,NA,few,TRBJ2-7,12,TGTGCCAGCAGCGGCAACACCTACGAGCAGTACTTC,CASSGNTYEQYF
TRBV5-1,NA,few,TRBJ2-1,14,TGCGCCAGCAGCTTGGCCGGGGGAGTCAATGAGCAGTTCTTC,CASSLAGGVNEQFF
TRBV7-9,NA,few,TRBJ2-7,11,TGTGCCAGCAGCGCCGGGCGCGAGCAGTACTTC,CASSAGREQYF
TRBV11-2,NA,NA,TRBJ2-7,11,TGTGCCAGCAGCCGCACCTACGAGCAGTACTTC,CASSRTYEQYF
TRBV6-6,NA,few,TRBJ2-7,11,TGTGCCAGCAGTACAGGGTACGAGCAGTACTTC,CASSTGYEQYF
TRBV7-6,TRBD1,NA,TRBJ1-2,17,TGTGCCAGCAGCTTAGGGGACAGTTTTTTCCCTAACTATGGCTACACCTTC,CASSLGDSFFPNYGYTF
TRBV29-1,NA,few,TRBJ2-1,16,TGCAGCGTTGCAGGGCACTTCGAGAGCTCCTACAATGAGCAGTTCTTC,CSVAGHFESSYNEQFF
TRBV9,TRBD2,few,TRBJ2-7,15,TGTGCCAGCAGCGCGGGGGGGACTAGCGCGTACGAGCAGTACTTC,CASSAGGTSAYEQYF